A selection of T cell receptor beta chains follows, all from one sample in a study of cytomegalovirus exposure and HLA in healthy donors. Clones were sequenced by immunoSEQ multiplex PCR, and TCRdb holds only the in-frame ones, with some missing. The table lists more than 90,000 clones, about nine tenths of them singletons, with more than 1.5% in the top ten. Input material: PBMCs. The receptors shown here come from a man aged 18 to 29 in good health and CMV-seronegative. The CDR3 runs from the conserved cysteine through the conserved F or W. The order of the fields is J gene, V gene, CDR3 protein.

TRBJ2-2 | TRBV29-1 | CSVSGGVNTGELFF
TRBJ1-6 | TRBV5-1 | CASSGRTDYSYNSPLHF
TRBJ1-6 | TRBV7-9 | CASSLDRGYNSPLHF
TRBJ2-1 | TRBV28 | CASTGTNNEQFF
TRBJ2-2 | TRBV29-1 | CSGGTNTGELFF
TRBJ1-3 | TRBV28 | CASSLTGTSGNTIYF
TRBJ2-2 | TRBV9 | CASSVESGWTGELFF
TRBJ1-1 | TRBV5-1 | CASSLGDGGGTEAFF
TRBJ2-7 | TRBV28 | CASSYREGQGIVYEQYF
TRBJ2-1 | TRBV2 | CASRPTSGGSYNEQFF
TRBJ2-3 | TRBV19 | CASSIRRQGKYTQYF
TRBJ2-1 | TRBV20-1 | CSAKTLNEQFF
TRBJ2-7 | TRBV27 | CASSLSGLAGDYSYEQYF
TRBJ1-2 | TRBV5-4 | CASSLVGPANYGYTF
TRBJ2-1 | TRBV11-2 | CASSPNPGTGVANEQFF
TRBJ2-5 | TRBV29-1 | CSVRAGGGSQETQYF
TRBJ2-1 | TRBV18 | CASSPIPSGRNEQFF
TRBJ1-1 | TRBV25-1 | CASYHKETGDTEAFF
TRBJ2-1 | TRBV5-1 | CASSIGQNNEQFF
TRBJ2-3 | TRBV7-9 | CASSFGTFTDTQYF
TRBJ2-2 | TRBV14 | CASSQDRALAGTGELFF
TRBJ2-7 | TRBV28 | CASSFGGRTYEQYF
TRBJ1-6 | TRBV6-5 | CASSYDRVNSPLHF
TRBJ2-7 | TRBV4-1 | CASSAGEPYEQYF
TRBJ2-7 | TRBV5-1 | CASSLEGQANPYEQYF